This TCR beta chain stems from a study of CXCR3-negative and CXCR3-positive naive CD8 T cells. A CD45RO-CCR7+CD27+CD95- phenotype identified naive CD8+ T cells. Regarding the study as a whole: Naive subsets were similarly diverse, while memory CD8+ repertoires were much less diverse. For CXCR3-positive naive cells, TRB CDR3s were more hydrophobic than those of CXCR3-negative naive cells. Fresh PBMCs were used in most assays, and CXCR3 expression partially decreased after cryopreservation.

This CDR3 is built from 16 residues. CDR1 and CDR2 (germline): SQVTM, ANQGSEA. As regards this clonotype: Its antigen is currently unknown.

cDNA libraries for TRB were generated by 5' RACE incorporating UMI labels. TCRdb re-called the 5' RACE reads, yielding one record per CDR3 amino acid sequence without DNA. This listing includes 5,000 to 6,500 distinct CDR3 sequences. The specimen sequenced was naive CXCR3- CD8+ T cells from blood. As to subset: CD45RO-CCR7+CD27+CD95- naive CD8+ T cells lacking CXCR3 (TNR3-). The chain is built from TRBV29-1 and TRBJ2-1; with no DNA, the TCRdb D assignment of TRBD2 cannot be verified. The sequence derives from a human donor in good health. Some clones in this sample may be carry-over from other donors' samples. CDR3 residues: CSVVGTSGDSYNEQFF.